This T cell receptor beta chain originates from a study of T cell changes during pregnancy in multiple sclerosis. The CDR3 is made up of 13 amino acids. V was pared by 5 bases and J by 2 bases, with 7 bases between. Germline V gene sequence: CDR1 MNHNY, CDR2 SVGAGI (reference sequence). TCRdb's copy holds only in-frame clones and misses some; the assay was immunoSEQ multiplex PCR. The sample shows tens of thousands of clones, 90% to 95% of them seen only once. The origin of this receptor is a female donor with multiple sclerosis, enrolled in a pregnancy study. The source was CD8+ T cells from peripheral blood mononuclear cells, collected before pregnancy. The V gene is TRBV6-6, the J gene TRBJ2-1; D perhaps matches TRBD1 (5 bases). The CDR3 spells CASSDSPYNEQFF. The CDR3 DNA is TGTGCCAGCAGTGACAGTCCCTACAATGAGCAGTTCTTC.